These 3 T cell receptor beta chains were all obtained from the same sample, sequenced in a study of blood T cell repertoires in COVID-19. The data were produced by immunoSEQ multiplex PCR, yet TCRdb's version contains in-frame clones alone and is incomplete. This table has fewer than 350,000 clones, approximately 91% appearing once. The specimen sequenced was PBMCs or T cells enriched from blood (not recorded which). Receptors were obtained from a woman aged 40 to 50 with acute COVID-19.

The J gene is TRBJ1-1, the V gene TRBV6-1; 8 bases agree with TRBD1. The CDR3 has 15 residues. Per the germline V gene, CDR1 is MNHNS and CDR2 is SASEGT. J was trimmed by 1 base and V by 3 bases; bases with no gene match: 4. The CDR3 DNA reads as TGTGCCAGCAGTGACCGGACAGGGTGGAACACTGAAGCTTTCTTT. Protein product: CASSDRTGWNTEAFF.

The chain combines TRBV19 with TRBJ2-1; 9 bases line up with TRBD1. With 6 bases clipped from V and 9 bases from J, the junction kept 3 bases outside the gene matches. CDR1 LNHDA and CDR2 SQIVND come from the germline V gene (reference sequence). CDR3 length: 12 residues. CDR3 amino acids: CASSHRGLEQFF. The CDR3 region has the DNA TGTGCCAGTAGCCACAGGGGGCTTGAGCAGTTCTTC.

This clone was observed a single time. The gene calls are TRBV3-1 (or the pseudogene TRBV3-2) and TRBJ2-2, with D tentatively TRBD2 (7 bases). V shed 6 bases and J shed 6 bases, with 11 bases lying between them. The germline CDR1 and CDR2 sequences are LGHDT and YNNKEL (reference sequence). The CDR3 contains 13 residues. The CDR3 protein is CASRGGRAGELFF. In DNA form, the CDR3 reads TGTGCCAGCAGAGGGGGGAGGGCCGGGGAGCTGTTTTTT.